One and the same sample provided the 4 T cell receptor beta chains below, sequenced in a study of cytomegalovirus exposure and HLA in healthy donors. With 60 Vbeta and 13 Jbeta primers, the PCR was carried out. Profiled with immunoSEQ multiplex PCR; TCRdb holds only in-frame clones, not every one. The sample lists 100,000 to 120,000 clones; around 74% were seen once. Sequenced input: PBMCs. These receptors originate from a middle-aged woman in good health and CMV-seropositive.

The V gene is TRBV4-1, the J gene TRBJ2-1; D may be TRBD1 (5 bases). This CDR3 is built from 18 residues. In germline, CDR1 is MGHRA, CDR2 YSYEKL. The V end lost 2 bases, the J end lost 2 bases, and 19 bases lay between the germline ends. CDR3 loop: CASSQRSQGPNPYNEQFF. DNA of the CDR3: TGCGCCAGCAGCCAACGCTCGCAGGGCCCGAACCCCTACAATGAGCAGTTCTTC.

This CDR3 is CAIKEQGAVDEQFF. In DNA, the CDR3 is TGTGCCATCAAGGAGCAGGGGGCTGTTGACGAGCAGTTCTTC. This rearrangement joins TRBV10-3 to TRBJ2-1; 8 bases are shared with TRBD1. After removal of 7 bases from V and 10 bases from J, the junction contained 12 bases not matched to a gene. The CDR3 has 14 amino acids. CDR1 is ENHRY, CDR2 SYGVKD, per germline.

Only a few counts were recorded for this clone. The chain is built from TRBV21-1 and TRBJ2-5; the DNA was not compared with TRBD1, the D call given in the table. TRBV21-1 is assigned pseudogene status. The CDR3 length is 16 residues. CDR3 bases: TGTGCCAGCAGCAAAGAACAGGGGGCGCGCCGGGAGACCCAGTACTTC. Its translation: CASSKEQGARRETQYF.

For this clone: Different DNA sequences within this sample yield the same CDR3. V is TRBV7-2 and J is TRBJ2-7, with D perhaps TRBD2 (5 bases). CDR1 is SGHTA, CDR2 FQGNSA, per germline. Trimming pared 2 bases from V and 3 bases from J, leaving 5 bases between. The CDR3 covers 12 residues. CDR3 region: CASSLRGYEQYF. The CDR3 region has the DNA TGTGCCAGCAGCTTACGGGGCTACGAGCAGTACTTC.